The 27 T cell receptor beta chains reported below all come from one sample, sequenced in a study of tumor-infiltrating lymphocytes in primary liver carcinoma. Total RNA amounting to 500 ng was the source from which TCR beta cDNA was made with a constant-region primer. Investigators got TCR beta libraries out of three nested multiplex PCR rounds, done with slightly modified ARM-PCR. TRBV1-TRBV30 forward primers paired with a C-beta reverse primer were used in the first two PCR rounds, which ran roughly 9 cycles each. TCRdb re-derived calls from the multiplex PCR reads in MiXCR, one entry per CDR3 protein. The sample carries more than 100,000 distinct CDR3 sequences, approximately 68% recorded once. Co-extraction of both nucleic acids (RNA and DNA) used about 20-33 mg of unsorted bulk tissue. The sample comprised tumor-adjacent normal liver tissue. These receptors all come from a woman aged 60 to 75 with primary liver carcinoma and hepatitis B virus infection.

This clonotype has ten or more counts. A much larger clone lies one base from this, so it may be a read error. This chain connects TRBV11-3 to TRBJ2-1; no definite D call. Germline lookup yields CDR1 SGHNT and CDR2 YENEEA. CDR3 length: 11 residues. Trimming cost V 5 bases and J 8 bases, with 7 bases left between them. Here the CDR3 DNA reads TGTGCCAGCAGCCCCCTCGATGAGCAGTTCTTC. Protein: CASSPLDEQFF.

As to this clonotype: The junction differs from germline at one of its ends, possibly a read error. The V call is TRBV10-1, the J call TRBJ2-1; D remains ambiguous. Germline V gene sequence: CDR1 WNHNN, CDR2 SYGVQD (reference sequence). The CDR3 length is 13 residues. CDR3 sequence reads: CTSSVGPNREQFF. The DNA for the CDR3 is TGCACCAGCAGTGTTGGACCTAACCGGGAGCAGTTCTTC.

As concerns this clonotype: The junction and the germline gene differ at one end; a read error may be behind it. V gene TRBV6-5 combines with J gene TRBJ1-1; no reliable D call. Germline loops: CDR1 MNHEY, CDR2 SVGAGI. The CDR3 sequence is 14 residues long. The CDR3 DNA is TGTGCCAACAGTTACATCGGAGGGAGCACTGAAGCTTTCTTT. It codes for CANSYIGGSTEAFF.

In this sample, this clonotype turned up a few times. The chain couples TRBV7-9 to TRBJ2-1; tentative D call: TRBD2 (6 bases). The CDR3 is 15 residues long. In germline, CDR1 is SEHNR, CDR2 FQNEAQ (reference sequence). The V end lost 9 bases, the J end lost 4 bases, and 19 bases lay between the germline ends. The CDR3 DNA is TGTGCCAGTGGCTTAGAAGGAGGGTATTACAATGAGCAGTTCTTC. It yields the protein CASGLEGGYYNEQFF.

Notes on this clonotype: The junction shows a germline mismatch at one end, possibly a read error. J is TRBJ2-3 and V is TRBV29-1; D is undetermined. The CDR3 loop spans 13 amino acids. In germline, CDR1 is SQVTM, CDR2 ANQGSEA. The CDR3 nucleotides are TGCAGCGTTGAATCTCCTAACGGGTATACGCAGTCTTTT. Its translation is CSVESPNGYTQSF.

There are many counts of this clonotype. V is TRBV6-5 and J is TRBJ1-6; TRBD1 matches at 7 bases. Germline V CDR1 and CDR2: MNHEY, SVGAGI. The J segment lost 11 bases and the V segment lost 8 bases, leaving 15 bases of the junction unmatched. This CDR3 has 15 residues. The CDR3, as DNA: TGTGCCAGCCAGGGCGGAGGGGGCACGAGTCCACCCCTCCACTTT. It specifies CASQGGGGTSPPLHF.

With regard to this clonotype: Given the absence of the conserved phenylalanine or tryptophan at the CDR3 end, a read error is likely. The chain joins TRBV11-2 to TRBJ2-2; D uncertain. The CDR3 loop spans 13 amino acids. Germline lookup yields CDR1 SGHAT and CDR2 FQNNGV. The CDR3 DNA sequence: TGTGCCAACAGCTTAGATAAGACTGGGGAGCTGTTTTTG. Its translation is CANSLDKTGELFL.

Details on this clonotype: At one end the junction does not follow the germline gene, possibly because of a read error. The J gene is TRBJ2-7, the V gene TRBV7-9, with a possible D match to TRBD1 (6 bases). CDR3 length: 17 amino acids. Germline CDR1 reads SEHNR; CDR2 reads FQNEAQ (reference sequence). The CDR3 loop is CDSSLIDGTSSSYEQYF. For the CDR3, the DNA is TGTGACAGCAGCTTAATCGACGGGACATCGAGTTCCTACGAGCAGTACTTC.

With respect to this clonotype: This may come from a read error, since a much larger clone is one base off. The rearrangement joins TRBV28 to TRBJ2-1; weak D call: TRBD2 (6 bases). Germline V gene sequence: CDR1 MDHEN, CDR2 SYDVKM. This CDR3 has 15 residues. V was clipped by 6 bases and J by 6 bases, with 18 bases between them. The CDR3 sequence: CASRSRQSRGNEQFF. The CDR3 DNA reads TGTGCCAGCAGATCCCGACAGTCGCGGGGCAATGAGCAGTTCTTC.

This clonotype appeared a single time. The CDR3 region is CASSYRAQGYEQYF. CDR3 DNA sequence: TGTGCCAGCAGTTATCGGGCACAGGGGTACGAGCAGTACTTC. The gene calls are TRBV6-2 or TRBV6-3 and TRBJ2-7, with 7 positions matching TRBD1. Looked up from germline, CDR1 is MNHEY and CDR2 is SVGEGT. J gave up 4 bases and V 3 bases, and 6 bases lay outside the gene matches. The CDR3 length is 14 residues.

The chain uses TRBV19 and TRBJ2-1; 16 bases agree with TRBD2. CDR3 length equals 17 residues. Looked up from germline, CDR1 is LNHDA and CDR2 is SQIVND (reference sequence). With V trimmed by 6 bases and J by 5 bases, 7 bases remained unmatched. Here the CDR3 DNA reads TGTGCCAGTAGGCCGGGACTAGCGGGAGGGGGCGACAATGAGCAGTTCTTC. This codes for CASRPGLAGGGDNEQFF.

The chain joins TRBV11-2 to TRBJ1-1, with a weak D call TRBD1 (5 bases). This CDR3 is 15 amino acids long. CDR1 and CDR2 from the germline V gene are SGHAT and FQNNGV. Between the trimmed V and J ends, which lost 6 bases and 11 bases, there was a span of 25 bases. The CDR3 DNA reads TGTGCCAGCAGGCCGGGGGGGAGGGCCATCGCTGGGGCTTTCTTT. The encoded protein is CASRPGGRAIAGAFF. The full variable domain, completed using reference TRBV11-2 and TRBJ1-1, is EAGVAQSPRYKIIEKRQSVAFWCNPISGHATLYWYQQILGQGPKLLIQFQNNGVVDDSQLPKDRFSAERLKGVDSTLKIQPAKLEDSAVYLCASRPGGRAIAGAFFGQGTRLTVV.

The V and J genes are TRBV11-2 and TRBJ2-7; D unresolved. The germline CDR1 and CDR2 sequences are SGHAT and FQNNGV. The CDR3 runs 13 residues. The V end was cut by 4 bases, the J end by 6 bases, with 13 bases between. The DNA of the CDR3 is TGTGCCAGCAGCTATCGGTCTAGGGTCGAGCAGTACTTC. It is translated as CASSYRSRVEQYF.

For this clonotype: An end of the junction differs from the germline gene, which may be a read error. The chain couples TRBV11-2 to TRBJ1-5, with D possibly matching TRBD1 (6 bases). CDR1 is SGHAT, CDR2 FQNNGV, per germline. The CDR3 has 13 amino acids. CDR3 in amino acids: CASNQGGRQPQHF. The CDR3 bases are TGTGCCAGCAACCAAGGGGGGCGTCAGCCCCAGCACTTT.

This chain uses TRBV12-3 or TRBV12-4 with TRBJ2-2; D tentatively reads TRBD1 or TRBD2 (5 bases each). Trimming took off 5 bases at V and 6 bases at J, with 10 bases between the two ends. CDR3 length equals 13 residues. The CDR3 sequence: CASSIRGPGELFF. The CDR3 DNA reads TGTGCCAGCAGTATACGGGGACCCGGGGAGCTGTTTTTT.

The table lists this clonotype with a few counts. Possible read error: a much larger clone is one base away. CDR3 loop: CVSTTGQGRGYTF. In nucleotides, the CDR3 is TGCGTCAGCACTACGGGACAGGGGCGCGGCTACACCTTC. The J gene is TRBJ1-2, the V gene TRBV10-2; 10 positions agree with TRBD1. This CDR3 spans 13 amino acids. CDR1 is WSHSY, CDR2 SAAADI, per germline.

The table lists this clonotype with a count of one. One end of the junction fails to match germline, which may point to a read error. The chain carries TRBV11-2 and TRBJ2-6, with TRBD1 matching over 7 bases. The CDR3 is made up of 15 amino acids. The germline V gene has CDR1 SGHAT and CDR2 FQNNGV. CDR3 residues: CASRLGGTGANVPTF. In DNA form, the CDR3 reads TGTGCCAGCAGGTTAGGGGGCACAGGGGCCAACGTCCCGACTTTC.

Worth noting for this clonotype: Since the CDR3 does not end with the conserved phenylalanine or tryptophan, this likely comes from a read error. The rearrangement joins TRBV29-1 to TRBJ2-1; D possibly corresponds to TRBD2 (6 bases). V was trimmed by 5 bases and J by 4 bases, leaving 15 bases between them. The CDR3 consists of 14 residues. Germline V gives CDR1 SQVTM, CDR2 ANQGSEA. In nucleotides, the CDR3 is TGCAGCGTTAAGCTAGCGTCGGGATACAATGAGCAGTTCCTC. Amino acid sequence: CSVKLASGYNEQFL.

This clonotype occurred many times. V is TRBV30 and J is TRBJ2-5, with 10 bases fitting TRBD2. V lost 3 bases to trimming and J lost 5 bases; unmatched junction nucleotides: 9. The CDR3 is 15 residues long. In germline, CDR1 is GTSNPN, CDR2 SVGIG (reference sequence). CDR3 DNA: TGTGCCTGGAGGATTCCTAGCGGGAGCTACGAGACCCAGTACTTC. It codes for CAWRIPSGSYETQYF.

This clonotype was detected many times. This chain uses TRBV29-1 with TRBJ1-1; no clear D. Germline lookup yields CDR1 SQVTM and CDR2 ANQGSEA. V lost 1 base to trimming and J lost 1 base, with 10 bases between them. The CDR3 consists of 14 residues. The CDR3 nucleotides read TGCAGCGTTGAAGTTCATTTCCAGAACACTGAAGCTTTCTTT. This sequence encodes CSVEVHFQNTEAFF.

Details on this clonotype: The junction departs from germline at one end; a sequencing error may be responsible. The CDR3, as DNA: TGTGCCAGCACCCTGGGAAGCGGGAACACCGGGGAGATGTTTTTT. Encoded protein: CASTLGSGNTGEMFF. The chain is built from TRBV4-2 and TRBJ2-2, with 7 nucleotides matching TRBD2. The CDR3 runs to 15 residues. Germline V gene lookup returns CDR1 LGHNA and CDR2 YNFKEQ.

Of note for this clonotype: This may be a read error, as it is one base from a much larger clone. The CDR3 bases are TGTGCCAGCAGTTACTCACAGGGGTGGAATTCACCCCCCCACTTT. As protein: CASSYSQGWNSPPHF. V gene TRBV6-5 combines with J gene TRBJ1-6; 7 bases fit TRBD1. Germline V gene sequence: CDR1 MNHEY, CDR2 SVGAGI. The CDR3 is made up of 15 amino acids.

The CDR3 spells CASTGTGAAEAFF. DNA of the CDR3: TGTGCCAGCACCGGGACAGGGGCTGCTGAAGCTTTCTTT. The V call is TRBV11-2, the J call TRBJ1-1; 10 bases match TRBD1. V was pared by 7 bases and J by 6 bases, with 5 bases of the junction left unmatched. This CDR3 region has 13 residues. In germline, CDR1 is SGHAT, CDR2 FQNNGV.

V gene TRBV2 combines with J gene TRBJ2-1; 12 bases are shared with TRBD2. This CDR3 comprises 15 residues. Germline trimming cut 8 bases from V and 1 base from J; bases unmatched to any gene: 3. The germline gives CDR1 SNHLY, CDR2 FYNNEI. The DNA of the CDR3 is TGTGCCAGCTCTAGCGGGAGGGCGTCCTACAATGAGCAGTTCTTC. Translated: CASSSGRASYNEQFF.

In the case of this clonotype: Possible read error: a much larger clone is one base away. The chain carries TRBV5-1 and TRBJ1-5; D unclear. Germline V gives CDR1 SGHRS, CDR2 YFSETQ. The V end was cut by 0 bases, the J end by 6 bases, with 7 bases between. This CDR3 contains 13 residues. CDR3 sequence reads: CASSLGPGQPQHF. The CDR3 DNA reads as TGCGCCAGCAGCTTGGGCCCGGGTCAGCCCCAGCATTTT.

Concerning this clonotype: A much larger clone sits a single nucleotide away, making a read error possible. This chain links TRBV7-3 with TRBJ1-5; no definite D call. V lost 0 bases to trimming and J lost 6 bases, with 12 bases between them. CDR3 length: 15 amino acids. Germline V gene sequence: CDR1 SGHTA, CDR2 FQGTGA. The CDR3 DNA sequence: TGTGCCAGCAGCTTAACGAGTCAGCCGGGTCAGCCCCAGCATTTT. The encoded protein is CASSLTSQPGQPQHF.

In regard to this clonotype: As the CDR3 is not closed by the conserved phenylalanine or tryptophan, this likely results from a read error. This sequence joins TRBV29-1 and TRBJ2-5; D uncertain. Germline V gene sequence: CDR1 SQVTM, CDR2 ANQGSEA. The CDR3 has 12 residues. V lost 3 bases and J lost 2, with 7 bases in between. CDR3 in amino acids: CSVERFQETQYI. The CDR3 DNA sequence: TGCAGCGTTGAGCGGTTTCAAGAGACCCAGTACATC.